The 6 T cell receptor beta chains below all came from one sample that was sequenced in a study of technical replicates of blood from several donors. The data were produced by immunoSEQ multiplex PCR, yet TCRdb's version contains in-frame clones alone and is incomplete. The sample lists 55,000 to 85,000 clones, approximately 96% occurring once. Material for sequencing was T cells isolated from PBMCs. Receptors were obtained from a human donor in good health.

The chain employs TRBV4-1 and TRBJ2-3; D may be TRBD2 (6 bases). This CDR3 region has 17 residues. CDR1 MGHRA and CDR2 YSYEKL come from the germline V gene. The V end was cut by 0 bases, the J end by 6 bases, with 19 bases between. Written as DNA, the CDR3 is TGCGCCAGCAGCCAAGAATTCAGACTGGGACTTGGGGATACGCAGTATTTT. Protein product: CASSQEFRLGLGDTQYF.

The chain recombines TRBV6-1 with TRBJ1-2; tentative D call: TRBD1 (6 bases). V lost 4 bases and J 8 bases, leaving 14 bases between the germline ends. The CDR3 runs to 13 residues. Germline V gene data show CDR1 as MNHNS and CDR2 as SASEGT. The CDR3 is CASSGSGGQGYTF. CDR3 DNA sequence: TGTGCCAGCAGTGGGTCCGGGGGGCAGGGCTACACCTTC.

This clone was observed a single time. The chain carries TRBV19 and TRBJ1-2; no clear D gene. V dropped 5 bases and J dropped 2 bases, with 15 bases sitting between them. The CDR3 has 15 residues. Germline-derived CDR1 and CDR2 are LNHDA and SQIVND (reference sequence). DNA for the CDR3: TGTGCCAGTAGTGACTCGAAAGGGAGGAACTATGGCTACACCTTC. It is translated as CASSDSKGRNYGYTF.

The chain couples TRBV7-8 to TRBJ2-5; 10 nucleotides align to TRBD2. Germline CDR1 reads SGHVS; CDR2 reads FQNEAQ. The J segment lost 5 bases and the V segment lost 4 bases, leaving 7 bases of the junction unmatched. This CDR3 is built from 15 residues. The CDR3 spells CASSYRLAGGETQYF. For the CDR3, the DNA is TGTGCCAGCAGCTACCGACTAGCGGGCGGGGAGACCCAGTACTTC.

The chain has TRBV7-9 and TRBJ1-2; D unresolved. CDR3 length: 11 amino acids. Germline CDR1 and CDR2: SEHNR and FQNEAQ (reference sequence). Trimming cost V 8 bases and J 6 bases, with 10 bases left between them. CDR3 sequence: CASWLHDGYTF. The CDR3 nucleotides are TGTGCCAGCTGGCTCCATGATGGCTACACCTTC.

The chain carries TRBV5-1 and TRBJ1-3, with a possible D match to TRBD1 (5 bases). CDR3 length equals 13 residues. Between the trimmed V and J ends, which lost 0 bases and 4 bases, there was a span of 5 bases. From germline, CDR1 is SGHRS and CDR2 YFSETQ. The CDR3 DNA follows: TGCGCCAGCAGCTTGGGACAGGGAAACACCATATATTTT. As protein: CASSLGQGNTIYF.